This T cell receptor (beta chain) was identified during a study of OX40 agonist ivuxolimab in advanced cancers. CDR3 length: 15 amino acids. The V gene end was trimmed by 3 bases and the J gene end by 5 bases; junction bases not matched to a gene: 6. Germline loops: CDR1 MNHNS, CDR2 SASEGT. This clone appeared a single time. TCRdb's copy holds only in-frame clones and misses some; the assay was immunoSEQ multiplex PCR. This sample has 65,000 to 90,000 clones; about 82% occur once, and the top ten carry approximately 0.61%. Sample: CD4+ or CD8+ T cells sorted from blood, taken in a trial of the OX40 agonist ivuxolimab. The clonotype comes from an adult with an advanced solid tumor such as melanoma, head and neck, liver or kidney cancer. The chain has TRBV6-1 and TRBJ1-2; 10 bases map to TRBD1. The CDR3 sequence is CASSELPGQGYGYTF. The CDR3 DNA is TGTGCCAGCAGTGAGCTGCCGGGACAGGGGTATGGCTACACCTTC.